These 16 T cell receptor beta chains were sequenced from one sample in a study of a mutant IDH1 vaccine in newly diagnosed glioma. Noted time point: baseline, week 1 (first vaccination visit). Specified treatment: pre-vaccination baseline after standard-of-care therapy. Assay: immunoSEQ multiplex PCR; the TCRdb copy retains only in-frame clones and omits some. Among about 63,000 clones listed, 65% to 85% were seen once. The starting material was peripheral blood mononuclear cells (PBMCs), obtained from a glioma patient treated with radiotherapy, temozolomide or both. The source of these receptors is a woman younger than 35 with glioma. Some clones in this sample may be carry-over from other donors' samples.

This clone was counted a single time. This sequence joins TRBV11-2 and TRBJ2-7; no definite D call. Looked up from germline, CDR1 is SGHAT and CDR2 is FQNNGV. Trimming pared 0 bases from V and 4 bases from J, leaving 13 bases between. There are 15 residues in the CDR3. In DNA, the CDR3 is TGTGCCAGCAGCTTAGATCGCTCAGTGGGTTACGAGCAGTACTTC. It codes for CASSLDRSVGYEQYF. Full variable domain (rest looked up from reference TRBV11-2 and TRBJ2-7): EAGVAQSPRYKIIEKRQSVAFWCNPISGHATLYWYQQILGQGPKLLIQFQNNGVVDDSQLPKDRFSAERLKGVDSTLKIQPAKLEDSAVYLCASSLDRSVGYEQYFGPGTRLTVT.

The rearrangement links TRBV11-2 to TRBJ2-7, with D possibly TRBD2 on 6 matching bases. The CDR3 has 14 amino acids. The germline gives CDR1 SGHAT, CDR2 FQNNGV. Trimming took off 4 bases at V and 3 bases at J, with 13 bases between the two ends. CDR3 residues: CASSYQTRGYEQYF. The CDR3 coding sequence is TGTGCCAGCAGCTACCAGACGCGGGGCTACGAGCAGTACTTC.

CDR3 amino acids: CATSRNVANYGYTF. Written as DNA, the CDR3 is TGTGCCACCAGCAGGAACGTAGCTAACTATGGCTACACCTTC. J is TRBJ1-2 and V is TRBV15; no clear D. The germline V gene encodes CDR1 LNHNV and CDR2 YYDKDF (reference sequence). With 3 bases removed from V and 0 bases from J, the gap between germline ends came to 8 bases. The CDR3 consists of 14 residues. The complete variable domain, with remaining parts taken from reference TRBV15 and TRBJ1-2, reads DAMVIQNPRYQVTQFGKPVTLSCSQTLNHNVMYWYQQKSSQAPKLLFHYYDKDFNNEADTPDNFQSRRPNTSFCFLDIRSPGLGDTAMYLCATSRNVANYGYTFGSGTRLTVV.

The chain combines TRBV27 with TRBJ2-7, with TRBD1 as a possible D gene (5 bases). The CDR3 spans 15 residues. Germline lookup yields CDR1 MNHEY and CDR2 SMNVEV (reference sequence). V was trimmed by 0 bases and J by 4 bases, leaving 13 bases between them. The DNA of the CDR3 is TGTGCCAGCAGTTTATCCAGGGCAGGTGGATACGAGCAGTACTTC. Residues: CASSLSRAGGYEQYF.

This chain uses TRBV6-4 with TRBJ2-2, with a possible D match to TRBD1 (6 bases). The CDR3 loop spans 14 amino acids. Looked up from germline, CDR1 is MRHNA and CDR2 is SNTAGT. V was trimmed by 6 bases and J by 7 bases, leaving 15 bases between them. The CDR3 nucleotides are TGTGCCAGCAGCCTGACAGGTATCGGCGGGGAGCTGTTTTTT. It codes for CASSLTGIGGELFF.

V is TRBV2 and J is TRBJ1-4; TRBD1 aligns across 9 bases. The CDR3 length is 15 residues. Trimming at V came to 6 bases and at J to 7 bases, leaving 9 bases not matched to a gene. Germline assignment: CDR1 SNHLY and CDR2 FYNNEI. The CDR3, as DNA: TGTGCCAGCAGCGAACAGGGGGCGATCAGTGAAAAACTGTTTTTT. Translating gives CASSEQGAISEKLFF.

The V and J genes are TRBV7-9 and TRBJ2-7; 11 bases are a match to TRBD2. Trimming at V came to 0 bases and at J to 4 bases, leaving 5 bases not matched to a gene. Looked up from germline, CDR1 is SEHNR and CDR2 is FQNEAQ (reference sequence). This CDR3 has 16 amino acids. The DNA of the CDR3 is TGTGCCAGCAGCTTAGCTAGGGGACTAGCGGCATACGAGCAGTACTTC. Protein: CASSLARGLAAYEQYF.

This clone occurred a few times. The CDR3 here is CAISEGGGFEKLFF. The CDR3 DNA is TGTGCCATCAGTGAGGGGGGCGGGTTTGAAAAACTGTTTTTT. This rearrangement joins TRBV10-3 to TRBJ1-4; maybe TRBD1 (6 bases). Germline V gene data show CDR1 as ENHRY and CDR2 as SYGVKD. The CDR3 has 14 residues. Trimming removed 2 bases from V and 7 bases from J, with 11 bases in between.

This clone was detected once. This rearrangement joins TRBV9 to TRBJ2-2, with D maybe TRBD2 (7 bases). Germline V gives CDR1 SGDLS, CDR2 YYNGEE. Deletions cut 0 bases from V and 4 bases from J, with 10 bases between. The CDR3 extends over 15 amino acids. CDR3 protein: CASSVEGGVTGELFF. CDR3 nucleotide sequence: TGTGCCAGCAGCGTAGAGGGGGGGGTCACCGGGGAGCTGTTTTTT.

This clone was counted once. The J gene is TRBJ1-4, the V gene TRBV10-1; D is perhaps TRBD1 (5 bases). V was cut by 3 bases and J by 7 bases, with 12 bases left in between. Per germline, CDR1 WNHNN and CDR2 SYGVQD (reference sequence). There are 14 residues in the CDR3. CDR3 bases: TGCGCCAGCAGTGAACAGGCAGTTGGTGAAAAACTGTTTTTT. This encodes CASSEQAVGEKLFF.

The chain is built from TRBV30 and TRBJ1-5; no firm D call. Trimming shortened V by 5 bases and J by 4 bases, and 12 bases separated the two germline ends. From germline, CDR1 is GTSNPN and CDR2 SVGIG (reference sequence). The CDR3 consists of 13 residues. For the CDR3, the DNA is TGTGCCTGGGCGAAGGGTGGAAATCAGCCCCAGCATTTT. Translating gives CAWAKGGNQPQHF.

The chain has TRBV18 and TRBJ1-1; weak D call: TRBD1 (5 bases). Germline values: CDR1 KGHSH, CDR2 LQKENI. The V and J ends lost 3 bases and 4 bases respectively, with 15 bases between them. The CDR3 has 15 residues. CDR3 sequence: CASSPSKGGATEAFF. In DNA form, the CDR3 reads TGTGCCAGCTCACCCTCCAAAGGCGGGGCCACTGAAGCTTTCTTT. Full variable domain (remainder filled in from reference TRBV18 and TRBJ1-1): NAGVMQNPRHLVRRRGQEARLRCSPMKGHSHVYWYRQLPEEGLKFMVYLQKENIIDESGMPKERFSAEFPKEGPSILRIQQVVRGDSAAYFCASSPSKGGATEAFFGQGTRLTVV.

This rearrangement joins TRBV4-1 to TRBJ1-2; TRBD1 aligns across 7 bases. The CDR3 length is 17 residues. In germline, CDR1 is MGHRA, CDR2 YSYEKL. Losses at the gene ends were 0 bases for V and 2 bases for J; bases not matched to a gene: 9. For the CDR3, the DNA is TGCGCCAGCAGCCAAGAAACAGGGGCGGGGATCAACTATGGCTACACCTTC. Protein: CASSQETGAGINYGYTF.

A remark on this clone: One end of the junction is discordant with germline, which a read error may explain. The chain is built from TRBV13 and TRBJ1-2, with 8 bases that match TRBD1. This CDR3 contains 15 residues. CDR1 PRHDT and CDR2 FYEKMQ come from the germline V gene (reference sequence). The CDR3 region is CASSLGYGTGYRYTF. Here the CDR3 DNA reads TGTGCCAGCAGCTTAGGCTATGGGACAGGCTATCGCTACACCTTC.

This chain joins TRBV6-6 and TRBJ1-5; no definite D call. Germline CDR1 MNHNY, CDR2 SVGAGI (reference sequence). Trimming removed 2 bases from V and 3 bases from J, with 11 bases in between. The CDR3 runs to 15 residues. Here the CDR3 DNA reads TGTGCCAGCAGTTACCCCTGGGCCTCCAATCAGCCCCAGCATTTT. It yields the protein CASSYPWASNQPQHF.

This chain uses TRBV27 with TRBJ1-1; D might be TRBD1 (5 bases). With 4 bases removed from V and 0 bases from J, the gap between germline ends came to 9 bases. The V gene's germline CDR1 is MNHEY and CDR2 SMNVEV (reference sequence). The CDR3 sequence is 14 residues long. The CDR3 spells CASSSQGLNTEAFF. The CDR3 DNA follows: TGTGCCAGCAGTTCGCAGGGACTGAACACTGAAGCTTTCTTT.